The TCR beta chain described here comes from a study of cytomegalovirus exposure and HLA in healthy donors. Overall study: Later, an analysis reported that the 100 to 150 validation repertoires had used the same platform as the roughly 660 first-cohort repertoires. General study points: There were approximately 150 TCR beta chains listed as cytomegalovirus-associated.

Generated by immunoSEQ multiplex PCR, the TCRdb table keeps only in-frame clones and is missing some. The table has some 140,000 clones, around 85% seen once; the top ten hold under 3%. V lost 0 bases, J lost 1 base, and 16 bases lay in between. The CDR3 is made up of 18 amino acids. CDR1 and CDR2 (germline): LGHNA, YSLEER. These donors were members of the roughly 120-subject validation cohort, a group separate from the approximately 620-subject first cohort. On this clone: Antigen: not known.

This clonotype was sampled from a man aged 18 to 30 in good health and CMV-seronegative. Input material: PBMCs. The rearrangement joins TRBV4-3 to TRBJ1-3; TRBD1 is a possible D gene (6 bases). The CDR3 is CASSQDTTGTGSGNTIYF. CDR3 nucleotides: TGCGCCAGCAGCCAAGATACCACAGGGACGGGTTCTGGAAACACCATATATTTT.